This entry lists 10 T cell receptor beta chains sequenced from one sample in a study of blood T cells in healthy people across ages. A second 7 to 11 cycle PCR used barcoded and J-beta primers. TCRdb itself ran the 5' RACE reads through MiXCR, one entry per CDR3 protein. The table includes about 640,000 distinct CDR3 sequences, 58% detected once. Sequenced: blood. The receptors here all came from a man aged 55 to 70 in good health.

The chain is built from TRBV19 and TRBJ2-3; 9 bases match TRBD1. Germline V gene sequence: CDR1 LNHDA, CDR2 SQIVND (reference sequence). V shed 0 bases, J shed 3 bases, and the junction held 7 bases outside the gene matches. This CDR3 has 17 residues. The CDR3 sequence is CASSIDLDRGGTDTQYF. CDR3 DNA sequence: TGTGCCAGTAGTATAGATCTGGACAGGGGAGGGACAGATACGCAGTATTTT.

The chain is built from TRBV7-7 and TRBJ2-4; D perhaps matches TRBD2 (5 bases). V was cut by 1 base and J by 5 bases, with 12 bases left in between. This CDR3 spans 15 amino acids. The germline CDR1 and CDR2 sequences are SSHAT and FNYEAQ (reference sequence). CDR3 loop: CASSLGPPGENIQYF. The CDR3 DNA follows: TGTGCCAGCAGCTTAGGGCCCCCCGGGGAAAACATTCAGTACTTC.

The chain employs TRBV9 and TRBJ1-4; 7 bases line up with TRBD1. The V segment lost 3 bases and the J segment 5 bases; nucleotides outside the gene matches: 7. The V gene's germline CDR1 is SGDLS and CDR2 YYNGEE. The CDR3 covers 15 residues. CDR3 bases: TGTGCCAGCAGCGGACGGACAGGCGGAAATGAAAAACTGTTTTTT. This encodes CASSGRTGGNEKLFF.

This chain uses TRBV10-3 with TRBJ2-7; TRBD1 agrees at 9 bases. Trimming took 4 bases from V and 3 from J; bases not matched to a gene: 4. Germline values: CDR1 ENHRY, CDR2 SYGVKD. The CDR3 loop spans 14 amino acids. The CDR3 region is CAISGTGDIYEQYF. The CDR3 bases are TGTGCCATCAGTGGGACAGGGGACATCTACGAGCAGTACTTC.

The gene calls are TRBV7-8 and TRBJ2-2, with D unresolved. This CDR3 is built from 12 residues. Germline CDR1 SGHVS, CDR2 FQNEAQ. Trimming took 2 bases from V and 4 from J, leaving 2 bases between them. The CDR3 coding sequence is TGTGCCAGCAGCTTAATCACCGGGGAGCTGTTTTTT. Its protein is CASSLITGELFF.

This clonotype was found a few times. This sequence joins TRBV29-1 and TRBJ2-5, with a weak D call TRBD2 (5 bases). Trimming shortened V by 4 bases and J by 4 bases, and 13 bases separated the two germline ends. This CDR3 is built from 13 residues. From germline, CDR1 is SQVTM and CDR2 ANQGSEA. This CDR3 is CSVGSGYSETQYF. CDR3 DNA sequence: TGCAGCGTTGGCTCGGGGTATTCAGAGACCCAGTACTTC.

The chain links TRBV29-1 to TRBJ2-1; perhaps TRBD2 as D (6 bases). This CDR3 has 16 amino acids. V lost 4 bases to trimming and J lost 3 bases, with 19 bases between them. Germline V gene sequence: CDR1 SQVTM, CDR2 ANQGSEA. The CDR3 is CSVVGGLETHYNEQFF. The DNA for the CDR3 is TGCAGCGTTGTGGGGGGACTCGAGACCCACTACAATGAGCAGTTCTTC.

CDR3 nucleotide sequence: TGCAGTGCTAGTCTACAGGGCCATAATCAGCCCCAGCATTTT. Translating it yields CSASLQGHNQPQHF. The chain joins TRBV20-1 to TRBJ1-5; TRBD1 is a possible D gene (6 bases). The V gene's germline CDR1 is DFQATT and CDR2 SNEGSKA (reference sequence). The V gene lost 3 bases and the J gene lost 4 bases, with 13 bases spanning the gap. There are 14 residues in the CDR3.

The chain combines TRBV18 with TRBJ2-7, with a possible D match to TRBD2 (5 bases). The CDR3 is 15 amino acids. Trimming left V 2 bases short and J 4 bases short, with 15 bases between. Germline CDR1 reads KGHSH; CDR2 reads LQKENI. CDR3 protein: CASSPGELVLYEQYF. DNA of the CDR3: TGTGCCAGCTCACCAGGGGAGCTGGTACTTTACGAGCAGTACTTC.

The chain has TRBV20-1 and TRBJ2-5; TRBD2 aligns across 16 bases. Looked up from germline, CDR1 is DFQATT and CDR2 is SNEGSKA (reference sequence). The ends lost 8 bases at V and 4 bases at J; junction bases unmatched: 7. This CDR3 region has 15 residues. CDR3 sequence (DNA): TGCAGTCGCGGGACTAGCGGGGGGGCTCGAGAGACCCAGTACTTC. Its protein is CSRGTSGGARETQYF.